Sequencing of this T cell receptor (beta chain) was carried out in a study of shared clonotypes between healthy human individuals. The CDR3 consists of 13 residues. In this sample, this clone turned up once. Assay used: immunoSEQ multiplex PCR; TCRdb lists only in-frame clones, some missing. In the table there are around 620,000 clones, approximately 95% of which are singletons. Naive CD8 populations comprised CD45RO-negative cells positively selected for CCR7, excluding terminally differentiated effector memory CD45RA+ cells. Donors were healthy HIV-negative adults without recently reported acute infections or vaccinations.

This receptor was identified in a woman aged 25-40 years in good health. The chain couples TRBV21-1 to TRBJ1-4. TRBV21-1 is a pseudogene locus. The material sequenced was naive CD8+ T cells sorted from blood. CDR3 coding DNA: TGTGCCAGCACTACAAAAGGGGCGGGAAAACTGTTTTTT. Translated: CASTTKGAGKLFF.